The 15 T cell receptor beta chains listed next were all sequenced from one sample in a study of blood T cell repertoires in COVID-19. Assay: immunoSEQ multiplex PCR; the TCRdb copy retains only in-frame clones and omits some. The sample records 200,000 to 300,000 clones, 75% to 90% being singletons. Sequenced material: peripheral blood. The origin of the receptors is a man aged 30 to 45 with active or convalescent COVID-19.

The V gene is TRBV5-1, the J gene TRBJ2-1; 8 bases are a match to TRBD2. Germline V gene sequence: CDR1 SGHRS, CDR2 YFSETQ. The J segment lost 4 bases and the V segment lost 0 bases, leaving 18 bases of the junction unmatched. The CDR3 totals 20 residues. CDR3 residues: CASSLGLNRAGTSIYNEQFF. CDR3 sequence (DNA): TGCGCCAGCAGCTTGGGTCTTAATCGAGCCGGGACTAGTATTTACAATGAGCAGTTCTTC.

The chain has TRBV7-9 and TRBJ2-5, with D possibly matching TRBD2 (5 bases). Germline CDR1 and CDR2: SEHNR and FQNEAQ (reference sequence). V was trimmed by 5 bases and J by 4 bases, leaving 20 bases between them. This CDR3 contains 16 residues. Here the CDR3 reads CASSPLVADGLETQYF. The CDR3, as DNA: TGTGCCAGCAGCCCGTTGGTGGCGGATGGACTAGAGACCCAGTACTTC. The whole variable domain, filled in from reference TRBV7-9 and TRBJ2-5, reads DTGVSQNPRHKITKRGQNVTFRCDPISEHNRLYWYRQTLGQGPEFLTYFQNEAQLEKSRLLSDRFSAERPKGSFSTLEIQRTEQGDSAMYLCASSPLVADGLETQYFGPGTRLLVL.

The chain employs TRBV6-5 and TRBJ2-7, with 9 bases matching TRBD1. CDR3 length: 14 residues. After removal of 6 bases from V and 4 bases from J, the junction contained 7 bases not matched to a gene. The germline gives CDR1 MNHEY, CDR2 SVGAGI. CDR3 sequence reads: CASSTGTGFYEQYF. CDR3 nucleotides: TGTGCCAGCAGCACCGGGACAGGGTTTTACGAGCAGTACTTC.

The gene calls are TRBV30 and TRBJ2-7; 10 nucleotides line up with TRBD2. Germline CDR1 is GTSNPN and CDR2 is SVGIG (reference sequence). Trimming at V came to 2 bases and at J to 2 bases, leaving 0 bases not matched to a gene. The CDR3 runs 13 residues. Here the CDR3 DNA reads TGTGCCTGGAGTAGCGGGGGGGCCTACGAGCAGTACTTC. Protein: CAWSSGGAYEQYF.

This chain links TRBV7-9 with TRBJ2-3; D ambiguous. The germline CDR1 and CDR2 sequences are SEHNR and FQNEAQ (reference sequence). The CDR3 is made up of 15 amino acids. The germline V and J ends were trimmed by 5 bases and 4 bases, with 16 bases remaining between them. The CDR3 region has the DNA TGTGCCAGCAGCCCTAGGTTTCTCACCTCAGATACGCAGTATTTT. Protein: CASSPRFLTSDTQYF.

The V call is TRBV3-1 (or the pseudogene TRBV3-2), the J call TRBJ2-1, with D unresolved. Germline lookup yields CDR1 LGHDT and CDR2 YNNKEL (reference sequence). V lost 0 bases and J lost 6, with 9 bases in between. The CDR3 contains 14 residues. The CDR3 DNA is TGTGCCAGCAGCCAAGAGCTAGTTCTCAATGAGCAGTTCTTC. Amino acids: CASSQELVLNEQFF.

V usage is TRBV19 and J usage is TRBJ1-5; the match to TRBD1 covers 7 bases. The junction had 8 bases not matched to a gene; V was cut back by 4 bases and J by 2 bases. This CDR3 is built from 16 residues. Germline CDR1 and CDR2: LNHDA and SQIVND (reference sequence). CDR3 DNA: TGTGCCAGTAGTACCCTACAGGGGTTGGGCAATCAGCCCCAGCATTTT. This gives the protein CASSTLQGLGNQPQHF.

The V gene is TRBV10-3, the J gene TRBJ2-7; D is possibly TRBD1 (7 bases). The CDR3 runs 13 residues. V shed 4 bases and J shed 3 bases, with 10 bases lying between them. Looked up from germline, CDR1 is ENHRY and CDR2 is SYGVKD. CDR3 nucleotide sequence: TGTGCCATCAGTGCAGGGGGAGGCTACGAGCAGTACTTC. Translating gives CAISAGGGYEQYF.

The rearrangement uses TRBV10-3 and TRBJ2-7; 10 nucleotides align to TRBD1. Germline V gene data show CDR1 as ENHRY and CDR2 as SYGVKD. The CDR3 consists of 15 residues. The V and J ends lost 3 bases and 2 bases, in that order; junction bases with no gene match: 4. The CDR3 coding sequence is TGTGCCATCAGTGACGTGGGACAGGGGACCTACGAGCAGTACTTC. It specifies CAISDVGQGTYEQYF.

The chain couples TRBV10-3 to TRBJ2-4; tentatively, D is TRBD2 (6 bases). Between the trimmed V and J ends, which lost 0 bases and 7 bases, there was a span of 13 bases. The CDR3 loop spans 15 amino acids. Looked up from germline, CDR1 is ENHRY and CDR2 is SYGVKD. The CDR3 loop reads CAISESWGGENIQYF. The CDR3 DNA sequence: TGTGCCATCAGTGAGTCATGGGGAGGAGAGAACATTCAGTACTTC.

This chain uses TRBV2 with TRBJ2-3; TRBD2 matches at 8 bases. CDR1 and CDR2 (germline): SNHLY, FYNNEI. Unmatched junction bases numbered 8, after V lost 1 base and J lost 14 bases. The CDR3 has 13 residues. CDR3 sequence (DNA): TGTGCCAGCAGTGAAGTCTCCGGGGGGGCCAGGTATTTT. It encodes CASSEVSGGARYF. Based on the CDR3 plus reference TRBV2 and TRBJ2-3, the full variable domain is EPEVTQTPSHQVTQMGQEVILRCVPISNHLYFYWYRQILGQKVEFLVSFYNNEISEKSEIFDDQFSVERPDGSNFTLKIRSTKLEDSAMYFCASSEVSGGARYFGPGTRLTVL.

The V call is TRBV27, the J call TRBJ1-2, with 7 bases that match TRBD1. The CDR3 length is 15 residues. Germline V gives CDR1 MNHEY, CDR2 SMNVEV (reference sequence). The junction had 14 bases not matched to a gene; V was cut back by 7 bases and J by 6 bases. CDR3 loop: CASTLIGWDRDGYTF. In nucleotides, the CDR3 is TGTGCCAGCACTTTGATCGGCTGGGACAGAGATGGCTACACCTTC.

This chain's CDR3 is CASKPRGEKTYEQYF. CDR3 nucleotides: TGTGCCAGCAAGCCCCGGGGGGAAAAAACCTACGAGCAGTACTTC. This chain links TRBV2 with TRBJ2-7; 7 positions agree with TRBD2. The CDR3 contains 15 residues. V trimming: 7 bases; J trimming: 2 bases; junction bases outside the gene matches: 11. Germline values: CDR1 SNHLY, CDR2 FYNNEI.

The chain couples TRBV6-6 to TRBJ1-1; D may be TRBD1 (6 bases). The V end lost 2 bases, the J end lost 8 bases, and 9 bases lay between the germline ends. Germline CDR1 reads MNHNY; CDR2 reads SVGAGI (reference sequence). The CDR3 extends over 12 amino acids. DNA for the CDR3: TGTGCCAGCAGTTACGGGACAAACGAAGCTTTCTTT. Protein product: CASSYGTNEAFF.

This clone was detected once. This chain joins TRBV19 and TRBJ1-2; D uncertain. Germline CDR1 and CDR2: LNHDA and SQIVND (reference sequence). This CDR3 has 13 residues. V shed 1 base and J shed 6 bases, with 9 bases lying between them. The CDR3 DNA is TGTGCCAGTAGTATAGGCTTCGGGGATGGCTACACCTTC. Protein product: CASSIGFGDGYTF. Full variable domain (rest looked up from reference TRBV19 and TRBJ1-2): DGGITQSPKYLFRKEGQNVTLSCEQNLNHDAMYWYRQDPGQGLRLIYYSQIVNDFQKGDIAEGYSVSREKKESFPLTVTSAQKNPTAFYLCASSIGFGDGYTFGSGTRLTVV.